This entry lists 22 T cell receptor beta chains sequenced from one sample in a study of cytomegalovirus exposure and HLA in healthy donors. In the PCR, 60 Vbeta and 13 Jbeta primers were used. Sequencing used immunoSEQ multiplex PCR; TCRdb keeps in-frame clones, though not all of them. This sample has around 100,000 clones, with about 68% found just once. The material sequenced was PBMCs. Receptors originate from a man aged 30 to 45 in good health and CMV-seropositive.

The genes are TRBV6-1 and TRBJ2-1; 12 bases match TRBD2. The CDR3 loop spans 15 amino acids. CDR1 MNHNS and CDR2 SASEGT come from the germline V gene. Trimming cost V 4 bases and J 7 bases; bases outside gene matches: 5. CDR3 bases: TGTGCCAGCAGTGTAGGACTAGCGGGGTTAAATGAGCAGTTCTTC. Translation: CASSVGLAGLNEQFF.

The CDR3 sequence is CASSNRDDTEAFF. As DNA, the CDR3 is TGTGCCAGTAGTAACAGGGATGACACTGAAGCTTTCTTT. The chain carries TRBV19 and TRBJ1-1; D is possibly TRBD1 (6 bases). The CDR3 loop spans 13 amino acids. Per the germline V gene, CDR1 is LNHDA and CDR2 is SQIVND (reference sequence). V was cut by 4 bases and J by 3 bases, with 9 bases left in between.

The chain uses TRBV11-3 and TRBJ2-6; no clear D gene. The CDR3 spans 16 residues. The V gene lost 0 bases and the J gene lost 1 base, with 7 bases spanning the gap. Per germline, CDR1 SGHNT and CDR2 YENEEA. The CDR3 region is CASSLEAGSGANVLTF. DNA of the CDR3: TGTGCCAGCAGCTTAGAGGCCGGGTCTGGGGCCAACGTCCTGACTTTC.

This clone was observed a few times. V is TRBV18 and J is TRBJ2-1, with D perhaps matching TRBD1 (6 bases). V was cut by 3 bases and J by 0 bases, with 15 bases left in between. Germline assignment: CDR1 KGHSH and CDR2 LQKENI. The length of the CDR3 is 17 residues. CDR3 loop: CASSPTSGRGSYNEQFF. The CDR3 DNA sequence: TGTGCCAGCTCACCGACCTCAGGCAGGGGCTCCTACAATGAGCAGTTCTTC.

The chain recombines TRBV27 with TRBJ2-7, with 8 nucleotides matching TRBD1. CDR3 length: 16 residues. The J segment lost 4 bases and the V segment lost 2 bases, leaving 10 bases of the junction unmatched. From germline, CDR1 is MNHEY and CDR2 SMNVEV (reference sequence). CDR3 loop: CASSLAPGTGDYEQYF. The CDR3 DNA follows: TGTGCCAGCAGTTTAGCGCCCGGGACAGGTGATTACGAGCAGTACTTC.

On this clone itself: At one of its ends the junction is not consistent with the germline gene, which may arise from a read error. The V gene is TRBV5-1, the J gene TRBJ1-6; 7 bases map to TRBD1. The CDR3 is 14 residues long. Germline values: CDR1 SGHRS, CDR2 YFSETQ. The CDR3 bases are TGTGCCAGCAGCACAACAGGGGTCAATTCACCCCTCCACTTT. Translating gives CASSTTGVNSPLHF. Supplemented by reference TRBV5-1 and TRBJ1-6, the full variable domain reads KAGVTQTPRYLIKTRGQQVTLSCSPISGHRSVSWYQQTPGQGLQFLFEYFSETQRNKGNFPGRFSGRQFSNSRSEMNVSTLELGDSALYLCASSTTGVNSPLHFGNGTRLTVT.

This sequence joins TRBV5-1 and TRBJ1-2; TRBD1 matches 10 bases. CDR1 and CDR2 from the germline V gene are SGHRS and YFSETQ. The ends lost 4 bases at V and 8 bases at J; junction bases unmatched: 5. The CDR3 runs 13 residues. The CDR3 bases are TGCGCCAGCAGCAGCGGGACAGGGGAAGGCTACACCTTC. Translation: CASSSGTGEGYTF.

This sequence joins TRBV19 and TRBJ1-6; D gene uncertain. Germline CDR1 is LNHDA and CDR2 is SQIVND (reference sequence). The CDR3 consists of 15 residues. V lost 5 bases to trimming and J lost 6 bases, with 14 bases between them. CDR3: CASSVNWEVNSPLHF. In DNA form, the CDR3 reads TGTGCCAGTAGTGTCAATTGGGAGGTTAATTCACCCCTCCACTTT.

The chain carries TRBV9 and TRBJ1-1; no firm D call. This CDR3 comprises 13 residues. V was trimmed by 0 bases and J by 4 bases, leaving 7 bases between them. The germline gives CDR1 SGDLS, CDR2 YYNGEE. The CDR3 bases are TGTGCCAGCAGCGTAGCTTCCGGCACTGAAGCTTTCTTT. This sequence encodes CASSVASGTEAFF.

The chain joins TRBV19 to TRBJ2-3, with a possible D match to TRBD2 (6 bases). The V and J ends lost 2 bases and 2 bases respectively, with 14 bases between them. Germline assignment: CDR1 LNHDA and CDR2 SQIVND (reference sequence). The CDR3 runs 16 residues. The CDR3 coding sequence is TGTGCCAGTAGTATATTGGGCGGGGTAACCACAGATACGCAGTATTTT. Protein: CASSILGGVTTDTQYF.

The chain has TRBV2 and TRBJ2-3; 9 bases line up with TRBD2. The junction had 7 bases not matched to a gene; V was cut back by 5 bases and J by 4 bases. The germline CDR1 and CDR2 sequences are SNHLY and FYNNEI. The CDR3 is 15 residues long. CDR3 amino acids: CASSPGGGAADTQYF. The CDR3 bases are TGTGCCAGCAGTCCGGGCGGGGGGGCCGCAGATACGCAGTATTTT.

This clone was counted a few times. The chain is built from TRBV2 and TRBJ1-2; a weak D match, TRBD1 (6 bases). Trimming took 2 bases from V and 4 from J, leaving 17 bases between them. Germline V lookup: CDR1 SNHLY, CDR2 FYNNEI. This CDR3 has 16 residues. The CDR3 reads CASSEWGGSTIYGYTF. CDR3 in DNA: TGTGCCAGCAGTGAATGGGGGGGCTCGACAATCTATGGCTACACCTTC.

V and J are TRBV11-3 and TRBJ2-2, with 8 bases matching TRBD1. Germline assignment: CDR1 SGHNT and CDR2 YENEEA. With V trimmed by 5 bases and J by 5 bases, 7 bases remained unmatched. The CDR3 length is 15 residues. The DNA of the CDR3 is TGTGCCAGCAGCAGCACAGGGGGTTTAACCGGGGAGCTGTTTTTT. It specifies CASSSTGGLTGELFF.

This chain uses TRBV10-3 with TRBJ1-1; D possibly corresponds to TRBD1 (5 bases). Germline V CDR1 and CDR2: ENHRY, SYGVKD. Between the trimmed V and J ends, which lost 11 bases and 1 base, there was a span of 20 bases. This CDR3 contains 15 residues. CDR3 nucleotide sequence: TGTGCCGGAAGGGGAGGGAAGGGGCCGAACACTGAAGCTTTCTTT. Its protein product is CAGRGGKGPNTEAFF.

The chain couples TRBV6-5 to TRBJ1-1, with D possibly TRBD1 on 5 matching bases. Trimming cost V 8 bases and J 5 bases, with 15 bases left between them. Germline V lookup: CDR1 MNHEY, CDR2 SVGAGI. CDR3 size: 13 residues. The CDR3 DNA is TGTGCCAGCGCCCCTGGGGGGAGGACTGAAGCTTTCTTT. As protein: CASAPGGRTEAFF.

This clone was counted a few times. This rearrangement joins TRBV7-9 to TRBJ1-1, with a tentative D call TRBD1 (6 bases). With 5 bases removed from V and 0 bases from J, the gap between germline ends came to 16 bases. The CDR3 is 16 residues long. Germline CDR1 is SEHNR and CDR2 is FQNEAQ (reference sequence). The DNA for the CDR3 is TGTGCCAGCAGCCTGACAGGTTACTTAATGAACACTGAAGCTTTCTTT. Translating it yields CASSLTGYLMNTEAFF.

This clone was observed a handful of times. This rearrangement joins TRBV27 to TRBJ1-6, with 8 bases fitting TRBD1. Per germline, CDR1 MNHEY and CDR2 SMNVEV (reference sequence). The V and J ends lost 5 bases and 7 bases, in that order; junction bases with no gene match: 7. The CDR3 loop spans 15 amino acids. The CDR3 loop is CASSQGQGLNSPLHF. The CDR3 DNA reads TGTGCCAGCAGTCAAGGACAGGGTTTAAATTCACCCCTCCACTTT.

The chain is built from TRBV9 and TRBJ2-3; TRBD1 matches at 9 bases. Germline-derived CDR1 and CDR2 are SGDLS and YYNGEE. This CDR3 region has 14 residues. Trimming at V came to 4 bases and at J to 2 bases, leaving 2 bases not matched to a gene. The CDR3 is CASSIQGATDTQYF. For the CDR3, the DNA is TGTGCCAGCAGCATACAGGGGGCCACAGATACGCAGTATTTT.

The V call is TRBV4-1, the J call TRBJ2-3; TRBD2 matches at 13 bases. V shed 4 bases and J 2 bases; nucleotides not matched to a gene: 9. CDR3 length equals 18 residues. The germline V gene encodes CDR1 MGHRA and CDR2 YSYEKL. CDR3 in amino acids: CASSPWGTSGAYTDTQYF. The CDR3 DNA reads TGCGCCAGCAGCCCTTGGGGGACTAGCGGGGCCTACACAGATACGCAGTATTTT.

This chain joins TRBV2 and TRBJ1-2; the D gene is possibly TRBD1 (6 bases). CDR1 and CDR2 (germline): SNHLY, FYNNEI. This CDR3 is 13 amino acids long. Trimming left V 4 bases short and J 8 bases short, with 14 bases between. As DNA, the CDR3 is TGTGCCAGCAGTGCAGGGGCCCTAAGCGGCTACACCTTC. Translating it yields CASSAGALSGYTF.

This rearrangement joins TRBV11-2 to TRBJ2-1; D is unclear. V shed 1 base and J shed 0 bases, with 7 bases lying between them. CDR1 and CDR2 from the germline V gene are SGHAT and FQNNGV. The CDR3 covers 15 residues. CDR3 loop: CASSLAIGSYNEQFF. CDR3 DNA: TGTGCCAGCAGCTTAGCCATCGGCTCCTACAATGAGCAGTTCTTC.

This chain connects TRBV11-2 to TRBJ2-2; 9 nucleotides match TRBD2. This CDR3 is built from 18 residues. Per the germline V gene, CDR1 is SGHAT and CDR2 is FQNNGV. J was trimmed by 6 bases and V by 0 bases; bases with no gene match: 11. CDR3 DNA sequence: TGTGCCAGCAGCTTAGATCGCGTATGGACTAGCGAAGCCGGGGAGCTGTTTTTT. This sequence encodes CASSLDRVWTSEAGELFF.